The T cell receptor (beta chain) described here comes from a study of cytomegalovirus exposure and HLA in healthy donors. At the level of the study: Assignment to the Caucasian-associated ancestry cluster applied to around 80% of the approximately 390 genotyped donors.

This clone turned up a few times. Its antigen is as yet unknown. The CDR3 spans 16 residues. Per germline, CDR1 SGHTA and CDR2 FQGNSA. The V and J ends lost 1 base and 3 bases, in that order; junction bases with no gene match: 6. Donors sampled were nominally healthy, though unrecorded immune exposures were likely. With 60 Vbeta and 13 Jbeta primers, the PCR was carried out. Sequencing used immunoSEQ multiplex PCR; TCRdb keeps in-frame clones, though not all of them. The sample includes tens of thousands of clones, 55% to 70% of them seen just once. General study points: Cytomegalovirus status, reportedly, was diagnosed with high specificity and sensitivity by the classifier. Earlier analysis looked at TCR beta V segments, and most were productive about 90% or about 30% of the time.

Material: PBMCs. The receptor was isolated from a woman aged 45-65 years in good health and CMV-seropositive. The chain couples TRBV7-2 to TRBJ2-7; 10 bases agree with TRBD2. CDR3 protein: CASSLVSGGAHYEQYF. The CDR3, as DNA: TGTGCCAGCAGCTTAGTCAGCGGGGGGGCACACTACGAGCAGTACTTC.